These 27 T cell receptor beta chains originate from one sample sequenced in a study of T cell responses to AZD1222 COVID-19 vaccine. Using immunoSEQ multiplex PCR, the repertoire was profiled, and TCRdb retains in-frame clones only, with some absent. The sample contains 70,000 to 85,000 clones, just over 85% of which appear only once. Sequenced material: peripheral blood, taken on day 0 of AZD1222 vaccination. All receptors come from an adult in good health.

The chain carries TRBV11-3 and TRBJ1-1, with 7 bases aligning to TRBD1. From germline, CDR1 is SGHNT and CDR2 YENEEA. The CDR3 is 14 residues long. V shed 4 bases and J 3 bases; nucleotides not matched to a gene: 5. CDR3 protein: CASSSEGQHTEAFF. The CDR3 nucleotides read TGTGCCAGCAGCTCCGAGGGACAGCACACTGAAGCTTTCTTT.

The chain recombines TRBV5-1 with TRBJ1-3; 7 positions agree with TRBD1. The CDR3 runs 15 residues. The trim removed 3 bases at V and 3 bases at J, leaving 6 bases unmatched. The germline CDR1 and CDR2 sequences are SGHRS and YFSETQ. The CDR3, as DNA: TGCGCCAGCAGCTCTACAGGGGATGATGGAAACACCATATATTTT. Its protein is CASSSTGDDGNTIYF.

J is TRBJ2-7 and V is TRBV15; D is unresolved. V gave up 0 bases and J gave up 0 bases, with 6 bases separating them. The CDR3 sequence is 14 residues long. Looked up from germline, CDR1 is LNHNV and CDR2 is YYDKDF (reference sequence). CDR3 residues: CATSRDLASYEQYF. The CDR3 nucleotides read TGTGCCACCAGCAGAGATCTGGCCTCCTACGAGCAGTACTTC.

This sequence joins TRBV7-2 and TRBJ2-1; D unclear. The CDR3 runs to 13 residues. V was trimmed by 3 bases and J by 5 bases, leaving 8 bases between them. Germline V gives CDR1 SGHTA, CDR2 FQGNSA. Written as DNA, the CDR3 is TGTGCCAGCAGCTTTGCTTCGGACAATGAGCAGTTCTTC. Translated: CASSFASDNEQFF.

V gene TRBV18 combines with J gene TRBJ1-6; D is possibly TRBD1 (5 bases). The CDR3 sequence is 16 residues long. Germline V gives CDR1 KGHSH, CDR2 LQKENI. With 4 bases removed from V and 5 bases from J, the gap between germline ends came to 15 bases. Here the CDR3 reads CASSQTGTGNNSPLHF. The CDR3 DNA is TGTGCCAGCTCACAAACCGGGACGGGTAATAATTCACCCCTCCACTTT.

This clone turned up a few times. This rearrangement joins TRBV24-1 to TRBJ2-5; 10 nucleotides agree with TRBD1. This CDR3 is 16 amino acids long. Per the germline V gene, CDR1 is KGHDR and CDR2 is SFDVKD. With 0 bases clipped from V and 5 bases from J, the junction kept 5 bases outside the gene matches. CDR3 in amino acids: CATSDLGTGETETQYF. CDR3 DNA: TGTGCCACCAGTGATTTGGGGACAGGGGAGACGGAGACCCAGTACTTC.

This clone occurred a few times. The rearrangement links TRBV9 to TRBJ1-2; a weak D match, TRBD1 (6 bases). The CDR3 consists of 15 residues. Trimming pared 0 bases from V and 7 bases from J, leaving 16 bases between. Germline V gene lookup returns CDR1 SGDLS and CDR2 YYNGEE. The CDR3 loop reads CASSVGAGEFFGYTF. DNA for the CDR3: TGTGCCAGCAGCGTAGGGGCAGGGGAATTTTTTGGCTACACCTTC.

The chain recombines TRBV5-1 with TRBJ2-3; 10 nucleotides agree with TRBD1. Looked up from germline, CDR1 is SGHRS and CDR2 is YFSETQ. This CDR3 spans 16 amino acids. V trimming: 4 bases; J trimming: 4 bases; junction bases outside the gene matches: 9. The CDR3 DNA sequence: TGCGCCAGCAGCCTCGGACAGGGGGTGAGCTCAGATACGCAGTATTTT. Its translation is CASSLGQGVSSDTQYF.

The CDR3 coding sequence is TGTGCCAGTAGTGGGTCCAGGGGCACCGGGGAGCTGTTTTTT. Translating gives CASSGSRGTGELFF. The chain joins TRBV19 to TRBJ2-2; D possibly corresponds to TRBD1 (6 bases). From germline, CDR1 is LNHDA and CDR2 SQIVND (reference sequence). The CDR3 spans 14 residues. Trimming shortened V by 5 bases and J by 4 bases, and 11 bases separated the two germline ends.

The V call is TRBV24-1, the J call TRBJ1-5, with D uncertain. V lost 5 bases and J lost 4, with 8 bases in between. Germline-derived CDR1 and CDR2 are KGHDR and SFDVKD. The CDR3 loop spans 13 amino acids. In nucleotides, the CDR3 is TGTGCCACCAGTGGGTCAGTTAATCAGCCCCAGCATTTT. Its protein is CATSGSVNQPQHF.

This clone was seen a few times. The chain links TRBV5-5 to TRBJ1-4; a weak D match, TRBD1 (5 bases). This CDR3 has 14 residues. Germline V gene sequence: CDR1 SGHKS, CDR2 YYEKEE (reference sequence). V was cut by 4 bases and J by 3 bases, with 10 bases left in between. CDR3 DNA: TGTGCCAGCAGCGTGGACAACCCTAATGAAAAACTGTTTTTT. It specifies CASSVDNPNEKLFF.

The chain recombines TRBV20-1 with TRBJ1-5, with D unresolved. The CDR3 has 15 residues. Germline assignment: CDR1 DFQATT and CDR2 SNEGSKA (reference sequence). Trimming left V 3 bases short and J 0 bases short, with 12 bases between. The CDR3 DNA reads TGCAGTGCTAGTTTGTTTCCAGATAGCAATCAGCCCCAGCATTTT. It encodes CSASLFPDSNQPQHF.

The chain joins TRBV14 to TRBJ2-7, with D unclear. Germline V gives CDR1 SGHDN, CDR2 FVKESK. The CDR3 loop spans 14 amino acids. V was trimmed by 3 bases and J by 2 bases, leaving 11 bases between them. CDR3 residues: CASSHPAATYEQYF. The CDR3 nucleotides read TGTGCCAGCAGCCACCCGGCGGCTACCTACGAGCAGTACTTC.

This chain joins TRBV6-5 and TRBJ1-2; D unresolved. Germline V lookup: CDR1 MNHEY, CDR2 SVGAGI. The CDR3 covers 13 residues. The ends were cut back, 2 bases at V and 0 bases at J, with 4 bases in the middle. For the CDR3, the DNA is TGTGCCAGCAGTTACACGTCTAACTATGGCTACACCTTC. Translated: CASSYTSNYGYTF.

In DNA form, the CDR3 reads TGTGCCAGTAGTCACAGGGGGGGCGTGCAGCCCCAGCATTTT. Its translation is CASSHRGGVQPQHF. This rearrangement joins TRBV19 to TRBJ1-5; TRBD1 matches at 8 bases. Trimming at V came to 5 bases and at J to 7 bases, leaving 7 bases not matched to a gene. The germline gives CDR1 LNHDA, CDR2 SQIVND (reference sequence). The CDR3 extends over 14 amino acids.

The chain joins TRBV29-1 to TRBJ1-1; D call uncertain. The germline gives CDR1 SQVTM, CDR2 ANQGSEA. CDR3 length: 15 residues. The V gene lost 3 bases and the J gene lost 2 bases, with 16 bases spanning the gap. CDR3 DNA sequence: TGCAGCGTTGATCATATAGAGGTGGCCAACACTGAAGCTTTCTTT. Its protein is CSVDHIEVANTEAFF.

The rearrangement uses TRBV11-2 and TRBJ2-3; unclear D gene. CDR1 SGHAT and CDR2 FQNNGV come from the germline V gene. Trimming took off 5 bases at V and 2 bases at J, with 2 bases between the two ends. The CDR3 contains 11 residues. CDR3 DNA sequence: TGTGCCAGCAGCCACACAGATACGCAGTATTTT. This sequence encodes CASSHTDTQYF. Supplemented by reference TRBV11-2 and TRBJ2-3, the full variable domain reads EAGVAQSPRYKIIEKRQSVAFWCNPISGHATLYWYQQILGQGPKLLIQFQNNGVVDDSQLPKDRFSAERLKGVDSTLKIQPAKLEDSAVYLCASSHTDTQYFGPGTRLTVL.

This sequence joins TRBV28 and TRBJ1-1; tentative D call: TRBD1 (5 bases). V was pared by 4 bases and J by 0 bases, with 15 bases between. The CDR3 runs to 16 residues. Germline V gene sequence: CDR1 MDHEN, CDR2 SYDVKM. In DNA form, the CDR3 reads TGTGCCAGCAGTTCCAGAGGGGACGACCTGAACACTGAAGCTTTCTTT. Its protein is CASSSRGDDLNTEAFF.

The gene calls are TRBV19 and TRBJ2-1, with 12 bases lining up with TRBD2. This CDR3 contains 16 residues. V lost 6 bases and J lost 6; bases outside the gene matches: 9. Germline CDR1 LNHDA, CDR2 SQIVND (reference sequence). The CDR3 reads CASSSIGLAGINEQFF. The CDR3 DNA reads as TGTGCCAGTAGCTCAATCGGACTAGCGGGAATCAATGAGCAGTTCTTC. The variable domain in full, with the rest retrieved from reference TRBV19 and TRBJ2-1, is DGGITQSPKYLFRKEGQNVTLSCEQNLNHDAMYWYRQDPGQGLRLIYYSQIVNDFQKGDIAEGYSVSREKKESFPLTVTSAQKNPTAFYLCASSSIGLAGINEQFFGPGTRLTVL.

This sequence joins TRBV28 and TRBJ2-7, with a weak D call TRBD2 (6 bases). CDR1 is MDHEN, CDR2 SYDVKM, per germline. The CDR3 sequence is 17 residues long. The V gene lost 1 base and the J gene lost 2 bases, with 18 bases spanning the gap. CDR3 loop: CASSLLGGGRGPYEQYF. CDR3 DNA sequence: TGTGCCAGCAGTTTATTGGGAGGTGGACGGGGCCCCTACGAGCAGTACTTC.

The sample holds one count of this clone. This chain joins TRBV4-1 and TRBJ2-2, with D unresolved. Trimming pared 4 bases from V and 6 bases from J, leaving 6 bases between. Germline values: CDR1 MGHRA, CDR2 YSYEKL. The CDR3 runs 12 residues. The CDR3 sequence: CASSPPAGELFF. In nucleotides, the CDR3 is TGCGCCAGCAGCCCGCCGGCCGGGGAGCTGTTTTTT.

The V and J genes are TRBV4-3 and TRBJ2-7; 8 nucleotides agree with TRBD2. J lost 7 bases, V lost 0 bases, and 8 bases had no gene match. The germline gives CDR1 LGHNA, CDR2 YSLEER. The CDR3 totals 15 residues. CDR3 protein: CASSQDRGRSREQYF. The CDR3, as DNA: TGCGCCAGCAGCCAAGATCGCGGGAGGTCTCGGGAGCAGTACTTC.

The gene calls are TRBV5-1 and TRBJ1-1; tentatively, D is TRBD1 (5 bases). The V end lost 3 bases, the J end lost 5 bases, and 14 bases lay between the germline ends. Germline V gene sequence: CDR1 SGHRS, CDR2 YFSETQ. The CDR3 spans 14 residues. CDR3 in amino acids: CASSSRGGETEAFF. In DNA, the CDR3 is TGCGCCAGCAGCTCTCGGGGGGGAGAGACTGAAGCTTTCTTT.

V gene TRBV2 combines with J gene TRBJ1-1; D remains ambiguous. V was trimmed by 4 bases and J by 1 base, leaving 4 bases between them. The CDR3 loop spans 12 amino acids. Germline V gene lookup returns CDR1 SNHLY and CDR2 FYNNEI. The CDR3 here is CASSGGNTEAFF. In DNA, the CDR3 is TGTGCCAGCAGTGGGGGGAACACTGAAGCTTTCTTT.

CDR3 residues: CASSLGGGNSPLHF. CDR3 DNA sequence: TGTGCCAGCTCACTCGGAGGGGGTAATTCACCCCTCCACTTT. V gene TRBV18 combines with J gene TRBJ1-6, with D perhaps matching TRBD1 (6 bases). This CDR3 comprises 14 residues. Germline-derived CDR1 and CDR2 are KGHSH and LQKENI. Trimming removed 4 bases at V and 6 bases at J, with 10 bases between.

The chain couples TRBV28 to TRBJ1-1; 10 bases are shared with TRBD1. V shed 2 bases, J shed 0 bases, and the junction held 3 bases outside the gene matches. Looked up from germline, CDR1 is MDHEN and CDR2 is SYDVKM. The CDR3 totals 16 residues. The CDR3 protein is CASSLGTGVVNTEAFF. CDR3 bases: TGTGCCAGCAGTTTAGGGACAGGGGTGGTGAACACTGAAGCTTTCTTT.

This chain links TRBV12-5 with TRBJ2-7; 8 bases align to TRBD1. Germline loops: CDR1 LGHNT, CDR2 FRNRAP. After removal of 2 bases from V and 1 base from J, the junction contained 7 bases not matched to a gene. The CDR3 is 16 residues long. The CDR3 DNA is TGTGCTAGTGGTTTGACCCAAGGACAGGGATCCTACGAGCAGTACTTC. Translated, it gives CASGLTQGQGSYEQYF.